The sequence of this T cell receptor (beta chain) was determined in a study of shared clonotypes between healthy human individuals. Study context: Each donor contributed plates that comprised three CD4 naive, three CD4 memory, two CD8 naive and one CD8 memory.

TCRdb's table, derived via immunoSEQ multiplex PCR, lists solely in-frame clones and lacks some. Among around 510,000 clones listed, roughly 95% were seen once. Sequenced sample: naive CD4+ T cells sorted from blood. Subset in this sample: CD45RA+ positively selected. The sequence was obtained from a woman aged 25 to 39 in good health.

The CDR3 DNA sequence: TGTGCCAGCAGCTTACCCAGCTCTGGAAACACCATATATTTT. Translation gives CASSLPSSGNTIYF. The chain has TRBV13 and TRBJ1-3; no reliable D call. This CDR3 contains 14 residues. Per germline, CDR1 PRHDT and CDR2 FYEKMQ (reference sequence). Deletions cut 2 bases from V and 0 bases from J, with 5 bases between.